The TCR beta chain under discussion was sequenced for a study of shared clonotypes between healthy human individuals (dated by TCRdb to the early 2020s). About the full investigation: A few men and two women, aged 18 to 49 years, made up the cohort. Each donor's leukapheresis produced roughly between about 0.9 and 9.5 billion PBMCs. To estimate repertoire size and how much clonotype sharing occurs between individuals, the study deeply sequenced the blood TCR repertoires of roughly 5 healthy adults. Per donor, three plates each were used for CD4 naive and CD4 memory, two for CD8 naive, and one for CD8 memory. Different laboratories and diverse techniques were used to prepare libraries and sequence TCR repertoires, to increase sequencing depth and limit assay-specific biases. Broad study findings and their caveats: Rarefaction of sorted-subset datasets indicated incomplete sequencing despite the large sequencing depth. Sampling was restricted to blood, and TCR repertoires in tissues likely differ from the TCR repertoires found in blood. Higher generation probabilities were observed for clonotypes shared by all four sorted-subset donors than for non-shared clonotypes. Sharing across several donors was observed for roughly 5.4% of naive CD4, under 4% of naive CD8, about 2.3% of memory CD4, and about 0.39% of memory CD8 clonotypes. Based on pairwise subsampling, the degree of clonotype sharing among donors was expected to be affected by sequencing depth. Naive subsets generally had larger estimated clonotype richness than memory subsets. Because the study included a small number of donors, the genetic and exposure-history diversity represented was limited.

As for this clone: It has no known antigen specificity. The sample holds no much larger clone one base away, and base qualities are not on file.

For the CD8 naive samples, CD45RO-negative cells were positively selected for CCR7, yielding a CD45RA+CCR7+ population from which TemRA cells were excluded. The donors were healthy, HIV-negative adults with no recently reported acute infections or vaccinations. Every donor was a Caucasian adult residing in Nashville, Tennessee, USA. After blood collection by leukapheresis, PBMCs were isolated using Ficoll-Histopaque density gradient centrifugation and then cryopreserved in the vapor phase of liquid nitrogen. Analytical flow cytometry was used to check the purity and quantity of every magnetically sorted T cell population. Each sorted fraction had its genomic DNA isolated and then quantified by UV absorbance on a Nanodrop 2000c. TCR CDR3 regions were amplified from genomic DNA by multiplex PCR using the deep immunoSEQ assay. Extracted genomic DNA from each cell subset was spread evenly across all wells of several immunoSEQ 96-well plates, with each plate serving as a replicate. Each replicate PCR for sorted subsets received about 0.2 ug genomic DNA, equal to 28,000 or so T cell genomes. Purified libraries were measured with a Qubit 3.0 fluorometer, size-checked on a Bioanalyzer 2100, and measured again with the KAPA Library Quantification kit. A separate single-read 150-cycle Illumina NextSeq 550 flow cell was used to sequence each immunoSEQ 96-well plate. The original methods were these. Because the immunoSEQ output held only junctional sequences and lacked quality scores, the filtering could not match the filtering applied to full-length reads. Sequences were annotated with PyIR, a Python wrapper for IgBLAST v1.9, using IMGT germline references to assign V/J genes and CDR3. Reads with weak V/J assignments (E-value above 1e-6), missing CDR3, stop codons, out-of-frame junctions, or ambiguous translated residues were removed. V3J clonotypes were defined by identical inferred V gene, J gene, and CDR3 amino acid sequence. The percentage overlap between two repertoires was calculated by dividing the number of shared unique clonotypes by the size of the smaller repertoire. RTK rarefaction, the Chao1 estimator, and Recon v2.1 estimates of unobserved clonotypes were used to assess repertoire richness. Generation probabilities for all TCRbeta clonotypes obtained by the gDNA method from a handful of donors were computed using OLGA. The table was pulled from immuneACCESS by TCRdb, which kept in-frame rearrangements only. Such tables lose some clones; where checked, under half of the loss comes from unresolved V genes, and the rest has no known cause. The DNA was the basis for D and trimming; V, J and clone size are from that table. The sample records around 700,000 clones, approximately 90% of which are singletons. Nearly 25% of the sample goes to the ten largest clones.

The receptor's source is a man aged 25-40 years in good health. The sample was naive CD8+ T cells sorted from blood. Interpreted using the paper, the cell subset or site label stands for: CD45RA+CCR7+.

The nucleotide sequence reads TGTGCCATCAGTGACTATAACACCGGGGAGCTGTTTTTT. It specifies CAISDYNTGELFF. Here the chain combines TRBV10-3 and TRBJ2-2; the D gene cannot be named for sure. V is cut by 3 bases and J by 2 bases, and the space between the germline ends is 4 bases. The CDR3 contains 13 residues, cysteine and phenylalanine counted. This entry keeps only the CDR3 DNA: 39 bases, framed from base 1. Reading the germline V gene gives CDR1 ENHRY and CDR2 SYGVKD.